The sequence of this TCR beta chain was determined in a study of T-cell memory formation after mild COVID-19. Overall study results and limits: Shrinking CD4+ clones were chiefly CM and EM; CD8+ ones were chiefly EMRA. Day 15 to 85 contracting clones showed balanced CD4/CD8; later expanders leaned CD4+.

After 5'RACE with constant-segment primers, TCR alpha and TCR beta cDNA libraries carrying sample barcodes and UMIs were obtained. TCRdb reprocessed the 5' RACE reads via MiXCR and lists one record per CDR3 protein. The table shows about 150,000 distinct CDR3 sequences, with under 25% occurring only once. Germline V gene lookup returns CDR1 DFQATT and CDR2 SNEGSKA (reference sequence). The CDR3 consists of 11 residues. Trimming removed 6 bases at V and 3 bases at J, with 9 bases between. Ten or more counts support this clonotype. Its antigen is not known. V and J are TRBV20-1 and TRBJ2-7; the D gene is possibly TRBD1 (6 bases). The TCR sequence derives from an adult woman who had mild COVID-19 (a few samples of this study predate the infection). Cell type and time point are not known. Source material: PBMCs or a T cell subset sorted from them (not recorded which). CDR3 loop: CSAGQFYEQYF. For the CDR3, the DNA is TGCAGTGCCGGACAGTTCTACGAGCAGTACTTC.